The 4 T cell receptor beta chains in this list originate from one sample, sequenced in a study of T cell clonality in common variable immunodeficiency. TCRdb's copy holds only in-frame clones and misses some; the assay was immunoSEQ multiplex PCR. Observed in the sample are around 29,000 clones, none of them singletons. The sequencing sample was made of peripheral blood mononuclear cells. These receptors came from a person aged 18 to 75 in good health.

This clone was picked up many times. The read terminates 3 residues ahead of where the CDR3 ends, so the germline J gene completes it. J is TRBJ1-3 and V is TRBV7-9, with 8 bases that match TRBD1. Trimming at V came to 8 bases and at J to 3 bases, leaving 3 bases not matched to a gene. The CDR3 contains 13 residues. The germline V gene has CDR1 SEHNR and CDR2 FQNEAQ (reference sequence). CDR3 bases read: TGTGCCAGCCCGGACAGGGTTGGAAACACC. Its protein product is CASPDRVGNT. The whole CDR3 is CASPDRVGNTIYF.

Remarks on this clone: The read terminates 3 residues ahead of where the CDR3 ends, so the germline J gene completes it. The chain links TRBV18 to TRBJ2-2; either TRBD1 or TRBD2 may supply D (5 bases each). Germline CDR1 KGHSH, CDR2 LQKENI. The CDR3 spans 16 residues. The CDR3 here is CASSPAEAGWISPLFF. The CDR3 bases that were read are TGTGCCAGCTCACCTGCGGAGGCAGGGTGGATTTCACCG.

This clone was detected ten times or more. The read ends 3 residues shy of where the CDR3 ends; the end is completed using the germline J gene. This sequence joins TRBV7-3 and TRBJ2-2; 8 bases fit TRBD2. CDR3 length: 18 amino acids. Unmatched junction bases numbered 14, after V lost 3 bases and J lost 5 bases. Germline V gene lookup returns CDR1 SGHTA and CDR2 FQGTGA. The CDR3 loop reads CASSFGLADPKWTGELFF. CDR3 DNA, as far as it was read: TGTGCCAGCAGCTTTGGACTAGCTGACCCTAAGTGGACCGGGGAG.

In regard to this clone: The sequenced fragment ends 3 residues before the CDR3 boundary, so the rest is inferred from the germline J gene. V and J are TRBV7-6 and TRBJ1-1, with 7 nucleotides matching TRBD1. Germline V lookup: CDR1 SGHVS, CDR2 FNYEAQ. The length of the CDR3 is 15 residues. Trimming removed 5 bases from V and 1 base from J; junction bases left unmatched: 7. Partial CDR3 DNA: TGTGCCAGCAGCATCGGACAGGTCTCGAACACTGAA. This codes for CASSIGQVSNTE. The entire CDR3 reads CASSIGQVSNTEAFF.